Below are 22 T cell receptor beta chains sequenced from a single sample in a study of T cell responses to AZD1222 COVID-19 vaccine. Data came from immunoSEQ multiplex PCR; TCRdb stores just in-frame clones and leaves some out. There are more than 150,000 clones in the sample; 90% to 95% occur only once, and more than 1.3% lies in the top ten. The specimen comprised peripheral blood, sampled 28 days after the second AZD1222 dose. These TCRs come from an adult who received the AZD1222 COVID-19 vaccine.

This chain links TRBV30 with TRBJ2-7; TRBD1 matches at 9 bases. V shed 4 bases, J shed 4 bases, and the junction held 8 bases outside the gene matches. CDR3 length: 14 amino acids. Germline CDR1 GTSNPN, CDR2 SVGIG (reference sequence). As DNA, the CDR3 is TGTGCCTGGACGTATACAGGGGGCGTTTACGAGCAGTACTTC. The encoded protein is CAWTYTGGVYEQYF.

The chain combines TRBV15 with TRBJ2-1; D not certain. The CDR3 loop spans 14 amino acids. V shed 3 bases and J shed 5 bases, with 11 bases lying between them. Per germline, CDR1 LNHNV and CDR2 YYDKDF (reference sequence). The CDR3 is CATSRILTNNEQFF. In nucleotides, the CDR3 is TGTGCCACCAGCAGGATCTTGACGAACAATGAGCAGTTCTTC.

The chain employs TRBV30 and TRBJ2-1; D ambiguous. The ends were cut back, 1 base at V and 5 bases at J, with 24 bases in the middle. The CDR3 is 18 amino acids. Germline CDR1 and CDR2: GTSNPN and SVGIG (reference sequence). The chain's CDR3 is CAWSAPPPNGGMNNEQFF. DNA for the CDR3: TGTGCCTGGAGTGCCCCTCCCCCGAATGGCGGAATGAACAATGAGCAGTTCTTC.

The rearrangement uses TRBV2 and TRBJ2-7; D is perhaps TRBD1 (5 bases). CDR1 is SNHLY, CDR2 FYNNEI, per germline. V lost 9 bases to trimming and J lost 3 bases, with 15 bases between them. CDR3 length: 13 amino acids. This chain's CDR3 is CASTPTQGYEQYF. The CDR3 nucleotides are TGTGCCAGTACCCCCACCCAGGGCTACGAGCAGTACTTC.

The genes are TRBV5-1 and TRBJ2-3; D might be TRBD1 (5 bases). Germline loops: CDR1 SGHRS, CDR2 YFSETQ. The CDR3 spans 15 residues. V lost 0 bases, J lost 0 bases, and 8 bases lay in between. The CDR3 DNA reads TGCGCCAGCAGCTTGGGACAGTCTAGCACAGATACGCAGTATTTT. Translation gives CASSLGQSSTDTQYF. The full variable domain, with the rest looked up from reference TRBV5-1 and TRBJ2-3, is KAGVTQTPRYLIKTRGQQVTLSCSPISGHRSVSWYQQTPGQGLQFLFEYFSETQRNKGNFPGRFSGRQFSNSRSEMNVSTLELGDSALYLCASSLGQSSTDTQYFGPGTRLTVL.

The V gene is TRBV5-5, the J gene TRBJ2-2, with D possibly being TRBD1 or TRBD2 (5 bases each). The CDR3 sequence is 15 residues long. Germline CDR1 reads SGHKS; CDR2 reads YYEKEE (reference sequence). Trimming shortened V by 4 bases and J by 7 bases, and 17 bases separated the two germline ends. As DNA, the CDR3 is TGTGCCAGCAGCCCCGACACGGGGCGAAACGGGGAGCTGTTTTTT. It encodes CASSPDTGRNGELFF.

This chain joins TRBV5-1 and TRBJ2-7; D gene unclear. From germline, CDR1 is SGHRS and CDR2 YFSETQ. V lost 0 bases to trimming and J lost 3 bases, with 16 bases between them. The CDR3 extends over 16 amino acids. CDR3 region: CASSLGGVAKNYEQYF. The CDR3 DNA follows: TGCGCCAGCAGCTTGGGTGGGGTAGCTAAAAACTACGAGCAGTACTTC.

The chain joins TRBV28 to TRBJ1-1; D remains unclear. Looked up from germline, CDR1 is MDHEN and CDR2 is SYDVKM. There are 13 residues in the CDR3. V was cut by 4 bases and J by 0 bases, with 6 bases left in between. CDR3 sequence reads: CASSSVVNTEAFF. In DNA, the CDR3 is TGTGCCAGCAGTTCAGTCGTGAACACTGAAGCTTTCTTT.

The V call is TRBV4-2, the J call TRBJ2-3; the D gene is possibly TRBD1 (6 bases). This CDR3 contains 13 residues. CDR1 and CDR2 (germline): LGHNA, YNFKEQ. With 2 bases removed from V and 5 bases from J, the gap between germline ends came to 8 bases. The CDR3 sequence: CASSQLGGDTQYF. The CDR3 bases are TGTGCCAGCAGCCAACTAGGGGGAGATACGCAGTATTTT.

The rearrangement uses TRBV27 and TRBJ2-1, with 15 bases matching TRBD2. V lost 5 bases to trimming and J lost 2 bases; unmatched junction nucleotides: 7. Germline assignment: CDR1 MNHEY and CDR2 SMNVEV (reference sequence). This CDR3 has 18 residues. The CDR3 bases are TGTGCCAGCAGTCCGGGGACTAGCGGGAGGTTCCCCTACAATGAGCAGTTCTTC. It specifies CASSPGTSGRFPYNEQFF.

The CDR3 loop is CASSLGSRRNSPLHF. In nucleotides, the CDR3 is TGCGCCAGCAGCTTGGGGTCACGTCGTAATTCACCCCTCCACTTT. The rearrangement links TRBV5-1 to TRBJ1-6; D ambiguous. The CDR3 is made up of 15 amino acids. The V gene lost 0 bases and the J gene lost 6 bases, with 10 bases spanning the gap. Germline CDR1 SGHRS, CDR2 YFSETQ.

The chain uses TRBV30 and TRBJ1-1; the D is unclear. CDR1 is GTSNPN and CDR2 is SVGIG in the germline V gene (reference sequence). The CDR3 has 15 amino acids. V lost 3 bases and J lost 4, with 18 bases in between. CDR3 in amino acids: CAWRPGALLITEAFF. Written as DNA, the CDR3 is TGTGCCTGGAGACCCGGTGCCTTACTAATCACTGAAGCTTTCTTT.

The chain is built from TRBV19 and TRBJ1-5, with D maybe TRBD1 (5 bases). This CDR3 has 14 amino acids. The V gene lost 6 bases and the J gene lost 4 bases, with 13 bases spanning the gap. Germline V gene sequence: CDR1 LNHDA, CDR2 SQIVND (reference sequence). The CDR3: CASRTGTENQPQHF. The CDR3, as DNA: TGTGCCAGTAGGACCGGGACGGAGAATCAGCCCCAGCATTTT.

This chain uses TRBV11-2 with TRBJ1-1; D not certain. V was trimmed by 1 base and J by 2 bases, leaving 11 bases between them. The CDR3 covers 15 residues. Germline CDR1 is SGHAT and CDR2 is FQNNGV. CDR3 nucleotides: TGTGCCAGCAGCTTAGCCCCCGCCACCAACACTGAAGCTTTCTTT. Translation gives CASSLAPATNTEAFF.

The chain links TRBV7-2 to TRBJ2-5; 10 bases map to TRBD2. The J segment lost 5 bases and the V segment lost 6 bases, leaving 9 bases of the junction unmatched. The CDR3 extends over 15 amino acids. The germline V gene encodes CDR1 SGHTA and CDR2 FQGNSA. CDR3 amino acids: CASRWSGGASETQYF. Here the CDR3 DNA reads TGTGCCAGCAGATGGAGCGGGGGGGCGTCGGAGACCCAGTACTTC.

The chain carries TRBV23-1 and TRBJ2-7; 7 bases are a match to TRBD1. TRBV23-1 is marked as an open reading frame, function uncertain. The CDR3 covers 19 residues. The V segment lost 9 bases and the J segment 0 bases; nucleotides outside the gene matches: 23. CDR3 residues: CASHANLDRRDRSSYEQYF. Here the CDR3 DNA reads TGCGCCAGTCACGCCAATTTGGACAGGAGAGATAGAAGCTCCTACGAGCAGTACTTC.

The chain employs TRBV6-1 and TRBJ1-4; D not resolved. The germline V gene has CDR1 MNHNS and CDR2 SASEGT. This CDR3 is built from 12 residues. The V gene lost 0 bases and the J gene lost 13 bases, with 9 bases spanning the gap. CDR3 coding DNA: TGTGCCAGCAGTGAAGCGACAATGATACTGTTTTTT. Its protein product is CASSEATMILFF.

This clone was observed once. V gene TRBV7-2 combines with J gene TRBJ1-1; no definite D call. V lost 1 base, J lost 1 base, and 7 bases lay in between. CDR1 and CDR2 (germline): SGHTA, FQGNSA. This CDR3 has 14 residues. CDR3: CASSLVQANTEAFF. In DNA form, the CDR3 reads TGTGCCAGCAGCTTAGTGCAGGCGAACACTGAAGCTTTCTTT.

The CDR3 sequence is CATSPIGTDGSYEQYF. In DNA form, the CDR3 reads TGTGCCACCAGCCCAATAGGGACAGATGGTTCCTACGAGCAGTACTTC. V and J are TRBV25-1 and TRBJ2-7, with 7 positions matching TRBD1. Germline V gene sequence: CDR1 MGHDK, CDR2 SYGVNS. CDR3 length equals 16 residues. The ends lost 10 bases at V and 1 base at J; junction bases unmatched: 16.

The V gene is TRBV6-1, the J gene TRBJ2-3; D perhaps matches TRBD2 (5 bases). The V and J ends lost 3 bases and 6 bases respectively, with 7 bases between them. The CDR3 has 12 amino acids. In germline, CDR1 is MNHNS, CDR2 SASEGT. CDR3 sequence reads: CASSDGVDTQYF. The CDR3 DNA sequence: TGTGCCAGCAGTGACGGGGTGGATACGCAGTATTTT.

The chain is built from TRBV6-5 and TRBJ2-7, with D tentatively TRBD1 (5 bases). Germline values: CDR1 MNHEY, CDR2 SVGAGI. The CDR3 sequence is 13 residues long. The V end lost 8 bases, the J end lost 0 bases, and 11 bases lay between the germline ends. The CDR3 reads CASGQGSSYEQYF. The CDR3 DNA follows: TGTGCCAGCGGGCAGGGAAGCTCCTACGAGCAGTACTTC.

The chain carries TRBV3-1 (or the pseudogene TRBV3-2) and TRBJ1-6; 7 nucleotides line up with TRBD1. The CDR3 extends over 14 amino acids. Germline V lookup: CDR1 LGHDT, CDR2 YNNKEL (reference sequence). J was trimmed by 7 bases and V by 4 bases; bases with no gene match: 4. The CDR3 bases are TGTGCCAGCAGCCGCATCAGGGGGAATTCACCCCTCCACTTT. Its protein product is CASSRIRGNSPLHF.